The rows below give T cell receptor beta chains drawn from one sample of a study of OX40 agonist ivuxolimab in advanced cancers. Data came from immunoSEQ multiplex PCR; TCRdb stores just in-frame clones and leaves some out. Among 60,000 to 65,000 clones listed, roughly 80% were seen once. Source: CD4+ or CD8+ T cells sorted from blood, taken in a trial of the OX40 agonist ivuxolimab. The receptors come from an adult with an advanced solid tumor such as melanoma, head and neck, liver or kidney cancer. The CDR3 runs from the conserved cysteine through the conserved F or W. A D gene is named only where the DNA matches it firmly. Clone size is not always given. Where it is, it says once, few, many or a class for expanded clones.

v_gene: TRBV5-1
d_gene: NA
j_gene: TRBJ2-6
abundance: NA
CDR3nt: TGCGCCAGCAGCTTGGCCCGCTCTGGGGCCAACGTCCTGACTTTC
CDR3aa: CASSLARSGANVLTF

v_gene: TRBV2
d_gene: NA
j_gene: TRBJ2-5
abundance: NA
CDR3nt: TGTGCCAGCGGGTCGTGGGGGGCGCAGGAGACCCAGTACTTC
CDR3aa: CASGSWGAQETQYF

v_gene: TRBV6-5
d_gene: NA
j_gene: TRBJ1-1
abundance: NA
CDR3nt: TGTGCCAGCAGTTACTCGGGTGGGACCACTGAAGCTTTCTTT
CDR3aa: CASSYSGGTTEAFF

v_gene: TRBV6-1
d_gene: TRBD1
j_gene: TRBJ1-3
abundance: NA
CDR3nt: TGTGCCAGCAGTGGACAGGGGGCGCAATATGGAAACACCATATATTTT
CDR3aa: CASSGQGAQYGNTIYF

v_gene: TRBV7-9
d_gene: NA
j_gene: TRBJ1-1
abundance: NA
CDR3nt: TGTGCCAGCAGATCCTACCGGGACCGAGACACTGAAGCTTTCTTT
CDR3aa: CASRSYRDRDTEAFF

v_gene: TRBV19
d_gene: TRBD1
j_gene: TRBJ1-2
abundance: NA
CDR3nt: TGTGCCAGTAGTATAACAGGGGGCGACTATGGCTACACCTTC
CDR3aa: CASSITGGDYGYTF

v_gene: TRBV25-1
d_gene: TRBD2
j_gene: TRBJ2-1
abundance: NA
CDR3nt: TGTGCCAGCAGTGACGGGGGGAGCGGCTCCTACAATGAGCAGTTCTTC
CDR3aa: CASSDGGSGSYNEQFF

v_gene: TRBV29-1
d_gene: NA
j_gene: TRBJ2-7
abundance: NA
CDR3nt: TGCAGCGCGAAAACAGGGCCCTACGAGCAGTACTTC
CDR3aa: CSAKTGPYEQYF

v_gene: TRBV9
d_gene: TRBD2
j_gene: TRBJ2-2
abundance: NA
CDR3nt: TGTGCCAGCAGCGTAGTCCCGACCACTAGCGTGGGCACCGGGGAGCTGTTTTTT
CDR3aa: CASSVVPTTSVGTGELFF

v_gene: TRBV30
d_gene: TRBD2
j_gene: TRBJ2-3
abundance: NA
CDR3nt: TGTGCCTGGAGCGGGACTAGCGGGACAGATACGCAGTATTTT
CDR3aa: CAWSGTSGTDTQYF

v_gene: TRBV2
d_gene: TRBD2
j_gene: TRBJ2-5
abundance: NA
CDR3nt: TGTGCCAGCAGCGGACTAGCCGTAGAGACCCAGTACTTC
CDR3aa: CASSGLAVETQYF

v_gene: TRBV30
d_gene: NA
j_gene: TRBJ1-1
abundance: NA
CDR3nt: TGTGCCTGGAGTCGAACAGGGAGTGAAGCTTTCTTT
CDR3aa: CAWSRTGSEAFF

v_gene: TRBV7-9
d_gene: TRBD2
j_gene: TRBJ2-5
abundance: NA
CDR3nt: TGTGCCAGCAGCTTGACTTTCGGTGGCGGGAGAGCCCTTAGAGAGACCCAGTACTTC
CDR3aa: CASSLTFGGGRALRETQYF

v_gene: TRBV7-9
d_gene: TRBD1
j_gene: TRBJ1-6
abundance: few
CDR3nt: TGTGCCAGCAGCCTTACAGGGGAATCACCCCTCCACTTT
CDR3aa: CASSLTGESPLHF

v_gene: TRBV11-2
d_gene: NA
j_gene: TRBJ2-7
abundance: NA
CDR3nt: TGTGCCAGCAGCCCAACGCCGGACTCCTACGAGCAGTACTTC
CDR3aa: CASSPTPDSYEQYF

v_gene: TRBV7-9
d_gene: NA
j_gene: TRBJ2-7
abundance: NA
CDR3nt: TGTGCCAGCAGCGGTTGGGGGGCTAGGACCTACGAGCAGTACTTC
CDR3aa: CASSGWGARTYEQYF

v_gene: TRBV18
d_gene: NA
j_gene: TRBJ1-5
abundance: NA
CDR3nt: TGTGCCAGCTCACCACCGGACCGGGTCAATCAGCCCCAGCATTTT
CDR3aa: CASSPPDRVNQPQHF

v_gene: TRBV7-2
d_gene: NA
j_gene: TRBJ2-7
abundance: NA
CDR3nt: TGTGCCAGCAGCCCCGGCGGCAGCACCTACGAGCAGTACTTC
CDR3aa: CASSPGGSTYEQYF

v_gene: TRBV18
d_gene: TRBD2
j_gene: TRBJ2-7
abundance: NA
CDR3nt: TGTGCCAGCTCTTTCGGACTAGCGGGAAGATCCGAGCAGTACTTC
CDR3aa: CASSFGLAGRSEQYF

v_gene: TRBV5-1
d_gene: NA
j_gene: TRBJ2-7
abundance: NA
CDR3nt: TGCGCCAGCAAAGACCTGAACTCCTACGAGCAGTACTTC
CDR3aa: CASKDLNSYEQYF

v_gene: TRBV6-1
d_gene: TRBD2
j_gene: TRBJ2-1
abundance: NA
CDR3nt: TGTGCCAGTAGACTAGCGGGAGGTGTCTATGAGCAGTTCTTC
CDR3aa: CASRLAGGVYEQFF

v_gene: TRBV19
d_gene: NA
j_gene: TRBJ1-3
abundance: NA
CDR3nt: TGTGCCAGTAGTATAGGGTTGGCGGGGGTCTCTGGAAACACCATATATTTT
CDR3aa: CASSIGLAGVSGNTIYF